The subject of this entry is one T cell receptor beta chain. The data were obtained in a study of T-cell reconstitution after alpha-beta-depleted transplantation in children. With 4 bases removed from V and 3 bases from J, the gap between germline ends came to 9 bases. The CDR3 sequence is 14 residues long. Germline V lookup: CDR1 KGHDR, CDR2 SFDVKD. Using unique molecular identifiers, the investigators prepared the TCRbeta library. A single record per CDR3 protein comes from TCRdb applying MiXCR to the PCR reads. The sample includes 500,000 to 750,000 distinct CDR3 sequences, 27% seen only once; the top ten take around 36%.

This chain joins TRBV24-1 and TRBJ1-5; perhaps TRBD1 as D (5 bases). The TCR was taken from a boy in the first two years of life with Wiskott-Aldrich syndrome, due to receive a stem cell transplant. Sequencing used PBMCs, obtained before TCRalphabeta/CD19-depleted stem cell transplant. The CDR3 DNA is TGTGCCACCAGTGAGGCAGGGAACAATCAGCCCCAGCATTTT. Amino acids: CATSEAGNNQPQHF.